This TCR beta chain was observed in a study of blood T cell repertoires in COVID-19. Sequenced by immunoSEQ multiplex PCR; TCRdb stores in-frame clones only, minus some. The table has 400,000 to 500,000 clones, around 87% seen once; the top ten hold around 1.9%. Germline-derived CDR1 and CDR2 are SGHTA and FQGNSA. This CDR3 has 15 residues. With 2 bases removed from V and 0 bases from J, the gap between germline ends came to 8 bases. The chain is built from TRBV7-2 and TRBJ2-1; possible D gene TRBD1, 6 bases. Sequencing was carried out using PBMCs or T cells enriched from blood (not recorded which). The clonotype originates from a woman aged 40 to 50 who had recovered from COVID-19. CDR3 DNA: TGTGCCAGCAGCTTAACGACAGGCTCCTACAATGAGCAGTTCTTC. Translation gives CASSLTTGSYNEQFF. Drawing the rest from reference TRBV7-2 and TRBJ2-1, the complete variable domain is GAGVSQSPSNKVTEKGKDVELRCDPISGHTALYWYRQSLGQGLEFLIYFQGNSAPDKSGLPSDRFSAERTGGSVSTLTIQRTQQEDSAVYLCASSLTTGSYNEQFFGPGTRLTVL.